This T cell receptor (beta chain) came from a study of cytomegalovirus exposure and HLA in healthy donors. At the level of the study: For the approximately 400 genotyped donors, more than 65% fell within the Caucasian-associated ancestry cluster.

Both 60 Vbeta primers and 13 Jbeta primers went into the PCR. Clones were sequenced by immunoSEQ multiplex PCR, and TCRdb holds only the in-frame ones, with some missing. Of approximately 130,000 clones listed, 76% were seen once; the top ten hold about 2%. Concerning this clone itself: This CDR3 is also generated by other DNA sequences in the sample.

Per germline, CDR1 MNHEY and CDR2 SVGAGI. The CDR3 runs to 13 residues. With 5 bases clipped from V and 3 bases from J, the junction kept 4 bases outside the gene matches. This TCR was sampled from a female donor in good health and CMV-seropositive. V is TRBV6-5 and J is TRBJ2-7; TRBD1 aligns across 7 bases. Sequencing used PBMCs. The CDR3 region is CASSPRQGYEQYF. CDR3 nucleotide sequence: TGTGCCAGCAGTCCACGACAGGGCTACGAGCAGTACTTC.